Listed here are 31 T cell receptor beta chains from one sample, sequenced in a study of liver allograft versus peripheral blood T cells. About the research overall: Transplanted livers and recipients' peripheral blood had their T cell receptor repertoires compared.

TCRdb redid the calling of the reads with MiXCR, one entry per CDR3 protein. This sample has over a thousand distinct CDR3 sequences; approximately 15% occur once, and the top ten carry over 15%. These receptors were obtained from a human patient who had a liver transplant. Some T cells could come from the graft donor.

In its sample, this clonotype ranks as medium-sized. The V gene is TRBV5-6, the J gene TRBJ1-2; D is undetermined. Germline CDR1 is SGHDT and CDR2 is YYEEEE. This CDR3 has 15 amino acids. V lost 4 bases, J lost 8 bases, and 21 bases lay in between. Here the CDR3 DNA reads TGTGCCAGCAGCGGACCCCTCGGGCAAAGAGGGGGCTACACCTTC. Residues: CASSGPLGQRGGYTF. Looking up the rest from reference TRBV5-6 and TRBJ1-2 gives the full variable domain: DAGVTQSPTHLIKTRGQQVTLRCSPKSGHDTVSWYQQALGQGPQFIFQYYEEEERQRGNFPDRFSGHQFPNYSSELNVNALLLGDSALYLCASSGPLGQRGGYTFGSGTRLTVV.

By frequency in the sample, this clonotype is medium-sized. The chain recombines TRBV7-9 with TRBJ1-3; D gene uncertain. Germline V lookup: CDR1 SEHNR, CDR2 FQNEAQ (reference sequence). This CDR3 region has 12 residues. V was shortened by 1 base and J by 5 bases, with 3 bases between the two germline ends. CDR3 sequence (DNA): TGTGCCAGCAGCTTAGATAGAAACACCATATATTTT. It is translated as CASSLDRNTIYF.

This clonotype is deemed large (0.1 to 1%). The rearrangement uses TRBV19 and TRBJ1-3; 9 positions match TRBD1. Looked up from germline, CDR1 is LNHDA and CDR2 is SQIVND (reference sequence). Trimming at V came to 6 bases and at J to 2 bases, leaving 8 bases not matched to a gene. This CDR3 is 16 amino acids long. CDR3 bases: TGTGCCAGTAGGAGTGAAGGGACAGGGCCTGGAAACACCATATATTTT. This translates into CASRSEGTGPGNTIYF.

The chain links TRBV5-6 to TRBJ2-5; D unresolved. The CDR3 extends over 12 amino acids. Germline values: CDR1 SGHDT, CDR2 YYEEEE. V was shortened by 0 bases and J by 2 bases, with 2 bases between the two germline ends. CDR3 sequence reads: CASSLEQETQYF. For the CDR3, the DNA is TGTGCCAGCAGCTTGGAACAAGAGACCCAGTACTTC.

This clonotype is judged medium-sized (0.01 to 0.1%). The chain uses TRBV10-1 and TRBJ2-7; maybe TRBD2 (5 bases). Germline V gives CDR1 WNHNN, CDR2 SYGVQD (reference sequence). Trimming left V 5 bases short and J 6 bases short, with 11 bases between. The CDR3 totals 12 residues. CDR3 sequence: CASSRASSEQYF. CDR3 DNA: TGCGCCAGCAGTAGGGCTAGCTCCGAGCAGTACTTC.

This clonotype is large by share. The chain carries TRBV6-6 and TRBJ1-4, with D tentatively TRBD1 (5 bases). V lost 5 bases, J lost 3 bases, and 13 bases lay in between. Germline values: CDR1 MNHNY, CDR2 SVGAGI (reference sequence). This CDR3 has 15 residues. The chain's CDR3 is CASSLDSVPNEKLFF. CDR3 DNA: TGTGCCAGCAGTCTCGACAGCGTGCCTAATGAAAAACTGTTTTTT.

Judged by abundance, this clonotype is medium-sized. CDR3 loop: CASSAQGGAGNSPLHF. The CDR3 nucleotides are TGTGCCAGCAGCGCCCAGGGGGGCGCGGGGAATTCACCCCTCCACTTT. The chain is built from TRBV7-9 and TRBJ1-6, with 7 bases aligning to TRBD1. The CDR3 runs 16 residues. The ends lost 5 bases at V and 7 bases at J; junction bases unmatched: 11. Germline V gene data show CDR1 as SEHNR and CDR2 as FQNEAQ (reference sequence).

The genes are TRBV9 and TRBJ2-1; D unclear. Germline CDR1 and CDR2: SGDLS and YYNGEE. The V end lost 0 bases, the J end lost 5 bases, and 12 bases lay between the germline ends. The CDR3 sequence is 15 residues long. The CDR3 bases are TGTGCCAGCAGCGTAGATGGATTATCTAACAATGAGCAGTTCTTC. Its protein is CASSVDGLSNNEQFF.

CDR3 DNA sequence: TGTGCCAGCAAGATTACAGGCGGGCGGAACACTGAAGCTTTCTTT. This gives the protein CASKITGGRNTEAFF. The genes are TRBV7-2 and TRBJ1-1; D is perhaps TRBD1 (5 bases). The CDR3 runs 15 residues. Trimming took off 7 bases at V and 1 base at J, with 16 bases between the two ends. Germline V gene data show CDR1 as SGHTA and CDR2 as FQGNSA.

This clonotype occurred a few times. The V and J genes are TRBV20-1 and TRBJ1-1; the D gene is possibly TRBD1 (6 bases). The CDR3 has 11 residues. The V gene lost 6 bases and the J gene lost 6 bases, with 11 bases spanning the gap. Germline V gene data show CDR1 as DFQATT and CDR2 as SNEGSKA (reference sequence). The CDR3 sequence: CSARQAAEAFF. CDR3 nucleotides: TGCAGTGCCCGACAGGCGGCTGAAGCTTTCTTT.

By sample fraction, this clonotype is large (0.1 to 1%). V is TRBV6-2 or TRBV6-3 and J is TRBJ1-4; D ambiguous. The V and J ends lost 5 bases and 0 bases respectively, with 13 bases between them. Germline loops: CDR1 MNHEY, CDR2 SVGEGT. The length of the CDR3 is 16 residues. In DNA, the CDR3 is TGTGCCAGCAGTCCATCCTGGGCTGCAACTAATGAAAAACTGTTTTTT. Translation: CASSPSWAATNEKLFF.

In its sample, this clonotype is large. V and J are TRBV6-1 and TRBJ1-5; TRBD1 aligns across 8 bases. The CDR3 spans 15 residues. The V and J ends lost 4 bases and 5 bases, in that order; junction bases with no gene match: 7. The germline V gene has CDR1 MNHNS and CDR2 SASEGT. CDR3 bases: TGTGCCAGCAGTGTATCGCAGGGGGCCTATCAGCCCCAGCATTTT. Its protein is CASSVSQGAYQPQHF.

The CDR3 protein is CAAARRGGGPYNEQFF. Written as DNA, the CDR3 is TGTGCCGCAGCTCGGCGGGGGGGGGGCCCCTACAATGAGCAGTTCTTC. J is TRBJ2-1 and V is TRBV6-1; TRBD2 aligns across 9 bases. V was clipped by 11 bases and J by 2 bases; unmatched bases: 13. The CDR3 spans 16 residues. In germline, CDR1 is MNHNS, CDR2 SASEGT.

By sample share, this clonotype is large. The chain uses TRBV28 and TRBJ2-7; TRBD2 matches 12 bases. This CDR3 region has 17 residues. The trim removed 0 bases at V and 7 bases at J, leaving 10 bases unmatched. Germline CDR1 and CDR2: MDHEN and SYDVKM. The CDR3 loop is CASSLWNLAGGPGEQYF. As DNA, the CDR3 is TGTGCCAGCAGTTTATGGAACCTAGCGGGAGGGCCGGGGGAGCAGTACTTC. The full variable domain, rest sourced from reference TRBV28 and TRBJ2-7, is DVKVTQSSRYLVKRTGEKVFLECVQDMDHENMFWYRQDPGLGLRLIYFSYDVKMKEKGDIPEGYSVSREKKERFSLILESASTNQTSMYLCASSLWNLAGGPGEQYFGPGTRLTVT.

By share of the sample, this clonotype is large. CDR3 DNA sequence: TGTGCCATCAGTTTGGGGTCCGGTAGCAATCAGCCCCAGCATTTT. It codes for CAISLGSGSNQPQHF. V and J are TRBV10-3 and TRBJ1-5; D gene unclear. This CDR3 has 15 amino acids. Germline V gene sequence: CDR1 ENHRY, CDR2 SYGVKD. Trimming took 5 bases from V and 0 from J, leaving 11 bases between them.

By frequency in the sample, this clonotype is medium-sized. This chain connects TRBV20-1 to TRBJ2-7, with a weak D call TRBD1 (7 bases). V was pared by 1 base and J by 4 bases, with 14 bases between. Germline assignment: CDR1 DFQATT and CDR2 SNEGSKA (reference sequence). The length of the CDR3 is 14 residues. CDR3 in DNA: TGCAGTGCTAGAGCGGGGGCAGGGGGATACGAGCAGTACTTC. Its protein product is CSARAGAGGYEQYF.

Judged by abundance, this clonotype is medium-sized. J is TRBJ2-3 and V is TRBV29-1; TRBD1 agrees at 8 bases. The CDR3 sequence is 14 residues long. With V trimmed by 5 bases and J by 4 bases, 8 bases remained unmatched. Germline V gene data show CDR1 as SQVTM and CDR2 as ANQGSEA. The CDR3 DNA sequence: TGCAGCGTTTCGGACAGGGCTTATTCAGATACGCAGTATTTT. Its protein product is CSVSDRAYSDTQYF.

This clonotype is large. This sequence joins TRBV28 and TRBJ1-6, with D possibly matching TRBD1 (5 bases). The CDR3 has 12 amino acids. Germline V gene lookup returns CDR1 MDHEN and CDR2 SYDVKM. CDR3 sequence reads: CASGVGNSPLHF. The CDR3, as DNA: TGTGCGTCGGGGGTTGGTAATTCACCCCTCCACTTT.

By frequency in the sample, this clonotype is large. V is TRBV6-2 or TRBV6-3 and J is TRBJ1-2; 10 nucleotides line up with TRBD1. Looked up from germline, CDR1 is MNHEY and CDR2 is SVGEGT. This CDR3 region has 16 residues. With 6 bases clipped from V and 7 bases from J, the junction kept 14 bases outside the gene matches. DNA for the CDR3: TGTGCCAGCAGCCGTCGACAGGGGGCGCGAGGTACTGGCTACACCTTC. Translating gives CASSRRQGARGTGYTF.

By its share, this clonotype is large. The chain links TRBV28 to TRBJ1-6, with 7 bases fitting TRBD1. The germline V gene encodes CDR1 MDHEN and CDR2 SYDVKM. The CDR3 consists of 15 residues. Trimming removed 5 bases from V and 9 bases from J; junction bases left unmatched: 10. The CDR3 sequence: CASSPSRGVGSPLHF. Here the CDR3 DNA reads TGTGCCAGCAGTCCCTCCAGGGGGGTAGGTTCACCCCTCCACTTT.

Relative to its sample, this clonotype is medium-sized. CDR3 nucleotides: TGTGCCAGCAGCTTGTCGTACCTGCTCACAAACAATGAGCAGTTCTTC. Protein product: CASSLSYLLTNNEQFF. This rearrangement joins TRBV5-4 to TRBJ2-1; D ambiguous. Germline V lookup: CDR1 SGHNT, CDR2 YYREEE (reference sequence). V was shortened by 1 base and J by 5 bases, with 16 bases between the two germline ends. This CDR3 has 16 amino acids.

Within the sample, this clonotype is large. The chain is built from TRBV18 and TRBJ1-3; D not resolved. Trimming took 4 bases from V and 1 from J, leaving 5 bases between them. This CDR3 spans 13 amino acids. CDR1 KGHSH and CDR2 LQKENI come from the germline V gene. The CDR3 bases are TGTGCCAGCTCACGAGGGTCTGGAAACACCATATATTTT. This sequence encodes CASSRGSGNTIYF. The full variable domain, its missing parts supplied by reference TRBV18 and TRBJ1-3, is NAGVMQNPRHLVRRRGQEARLRCSPMKGHSHVYWYRQLPEEGLKFMVYLQKENIIDESGMPKERFSAEFPKEGPSILRIQQVVRGDSAAYFCASSRGSGNTIYFGEGSWLTVV.

This clonotype is labeled as medium-sized. The chain recombines TRBV30 with TRBJ2-1; 14 bases are a match to TRBD2. The CDR3 is 16 amino acids. Germline lookup yields CDR1 GTSNPN and CDR2 SVGIG (reference sequence). The trim removed 3 bases at V and 7 bases at J, leaving 8 bases unmatched. The CDR3 reads CAWSPRTSGRWNEQFF. The CDR3 coding sequence is TGTGCCTGGAGCCCCCGGACTAGCGGGAGGTGGAATGAGCAGTTCTTC.

Comments on this clonotype: A far larger clone differs by one base, so this is likely a read error. The genes are TRBV7-9 and TRBJ1-5, with D perhaps matching TRBD1 (5 bases). CDR1 and CDR2 from the germline V gene are SEHNR and FQNEAQ (reference sequence). This CDR3 spans 13 amino acids. This chain's CDR3 is CTSSLRGSQPQHF. In DNA, the CDR3 is TGTACCAGCAGCTTAAGGGGTAGTCAGCCCCAGCATTTT.

This clonotype is labeled as medium-sized. The chain couples TRBV28 to TRBJ2-7; possible D gene TRBD2, 6 bases. The germline CDR1 and CDR2 sequences are MDHEN and SYDVKM. Trimming took off 7 bases at V and 4 bases at J, with 17 bases between the two ends. The CDR3 is made up of 14 amino acids. CDR3 coding DNA: TGTGCCAGCACACCCCCGGGACTGAGATACGAGCAGTACTTC. Translated: CASTPPGLRYEQYF.

This clonotype is hyperexpanded in the sample. The rearrangement links TRBV24-1 to TRBJ1-2, with TRBD1 identical over 11 bases. Germline CDR1 KGHDR, CDR2 SFDVKD. V trimming: 4 bases; J trimming: 6 bases; junction bases outside the gene matches: 6. This CDR3 has 15 residues. For the CDR3, the DNA is TGTGCCACCAGTGAAGGGACAGGGGGAGTAGATGGCTACACCTTC. This codes for CATSEGTGGVDGYTF.

This clonotype was found a few times. The CDR3 sequence is CASSSTGTGGYEQYF. CDR3 sequence (DNA): TGTGCCAGCAGCTCCACCGGGACAGGGGGCTACGAGCAGTACTTC. V gene TRBV11-2 combines with J gene TRBJ2-7; 11 positions match TRBD1. Germline values: CDR1 SGHAT, CDR2 FQNNGV. The CDR3 loop spans 15 amino acids. V gave up 4 bases and J gave up 3 bases; unmatched junction bases: 5. The full variable domain, in which reference TRBV11-2 and TRBJ2-7 provide the parts outside the CDR3, is EAGVAQSPRYKIIEKRQSVAFWCNPISGHATLYWYQQILGQGPKLLIQFQNNGVVDDSQLPKDRFSAERLKGVDSTLKIQPAKLEDSAVYLCASSSTGTGGYEQYFGPGTRLTVT.

In its sample, this clonotype was seen a few times. The rearrangement joins TRBV3-1 to TRBJ2-1; 7 bases align to TRBD2. This CDR3 contains 16 residues. Germline-derived CDR1 and CDR2 are LGHDT and YNNKEL (reference sequence). V shed 3 bases, J shed 6 bases, and the junction held 11 bases outside the gene matches. The CDR3 region is CASSHFGSGIANEQFF. CDR3 sequence (DNA): TGTGCCAGCAGCCATTTCGGGAGCGGGATTGCCAATGAGCAGTTCTTC.

V gene TRBV20-1 combines with J gene TRBJ1-1; TRBD1 might be the D (5 bases). This CDR3 comprises 11 residues. V was cut by 6 bases and J by 6 bases, with 11 bases left in between. Germline-derived CDR1 and CDR2 are DFQATT and SNEGSKA (reference sequence). Here the CDR3 reads CSAPLGAEAFF. The CDR3 coding sequence is TGCAGTGCCCCTCTGGGGGCTGAAGCTTTCTTT.

This rearrangement joins TRBV9 to TRBJ2-1, with a tentative D call TRBD2 (6 bases). Per germline, CDR1 SGDLS and CDR2 YYNGEE. This CDR3 contains 21 residues. V gave up 1 base and J gave up 4 bases, with 30 bases separating them. The CDR3 coding sequence is TGTGCCAGCAGCGTACTAAAAGTATTTTGGCGGGACCGTGGATTGTACAATGAGCAGTTCTTC. As protein: CASSVLKVFWRDRGLYNEQFF.

By frequency in the sample, this clonotype is medium-sized. The chain has TRBV10-3 and TRBJ2-1, with TRBD1 identical over 7 bases. The germline V gene encodes CDR1 ENHRY and CDR2 SYGVKD. The CDR3 covers 14 residues. The trim removed 4 bases at V and 7 bases at J, leaving 7 bases unmatched. The CDR3 region has the DNA TGTGCCATCAGTGTCCTGGACAGGTCGAATGAGCAGTTCTTC. Translating it yields CAISVLDRSNEQFF.